The entry below describes one T cell receptor beta chain. Antigen: not known. The sample comes from a study of OX40 agonist ivuxolimab in advanced cancers. For the study at large: The study reported partial responses in three patients: one hepatocellular carcinoma, two cutaneous melanoma.

Sequenced by immunoSEQ multiplex PCR; TCRdb stores in-frame clones only, minus some. The sample yields some 11,000 clones, around nine tenths seen once. Study outcomes and limitations: Clonal expansion in partial responders at 0.1-3.0 mg/kg ranked among the lowest. At 0.1 to 3.0 mg/kg, CD4+ and CD8+ blood T cells expanded clonally by week 6.

The CDR3 extends over 12 amino acids. Germline-derived CDR1 and CDR2 are MNHNS and SASEGT. With 8 bases clipped from V and 4 bases from J, the junction kept 4 bases outside the gene matches. This TCR was recovered from an adult with an advanced solid tumor such as melanoma, head and neck, liver or kidney cancer. This chain joins TRBV6-1 and TRBJ1-2; 7 bases line up with TRBD1. The sequenced sample was CD4+ or CD8+ T cells sorted from blood, obtained in a trial of the OX40 agonist ivuxolimab. As DNA, the CDR3 is TGTGCCAGCCAAGGGGACAGCTATGGCTACACCTTC. It translates to CASQGDSYGYTF.